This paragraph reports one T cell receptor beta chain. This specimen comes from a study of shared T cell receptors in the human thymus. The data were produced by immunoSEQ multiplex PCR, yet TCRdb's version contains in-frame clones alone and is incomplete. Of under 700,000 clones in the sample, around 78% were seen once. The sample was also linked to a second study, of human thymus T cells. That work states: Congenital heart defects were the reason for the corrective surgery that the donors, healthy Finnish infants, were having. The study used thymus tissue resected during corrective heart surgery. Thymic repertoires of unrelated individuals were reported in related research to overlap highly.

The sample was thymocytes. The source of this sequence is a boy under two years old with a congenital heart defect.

CDR3 amino acids: CATSRDAPGGSISGELFF. The CDR3 region has the DNA TGTGCCACCAGCAGAGATGCCCCTGGCGGGAGCATTAGCGGGGAGCTGTTTTTT. The rearrangement links TRBV15 to TRBJ2-2; 7 nucleotides match TRBD2. Germline CDR1 is LNHNV and CDR2 is YYDKDF (reference sequence). The CDR3 extends over 18 amino acids. Losses at the gene ends were 0 bases for V and 7 bases for J; bases not matched to a gene: 14.